Sequencing of this TCR beta chain was carried out in a study of cytotoxic CD8 clonotypes in ibrutinib-treated CLL. On the study more broadly: Response was recorded as partial in approximately 25 patients and complete in 2; at median roughly 73 months, around 14 remained remitted and approximately twelve had progressed.

Produced via immunoSEQ multiplex PCR; TCRdb's table is partial and in-frame only. In the table there are about 12,000 clones, about 59% of which are singletons. Germline V lookup: CDR1 MNHNS, CDR2 SASEGT. The CDR3 is made up of 13 amino acids. V trimming: 8 bases; J trimming: 1 base; junction bases outside the gene matches: 4. Sample: PBMCs, taken before ibrutinib treatment. This receptor was taken from a human donor with chronic lymphocytic leukemia. The chain couples TRBV6-1 to TRBJ2-7, with 8 bases that match TRBD1. The CDR3 coding sequence is TGTGCCAGCTTTAGGACAGGGTCCTACGAGCAGTACTTC. It translates to CASFRTGSYEQYF.